This T cell receptor (beta chain) was identified during a study of T-cell reconstitution after alpha-beta-depleted transplantation in children. This CDR3 region has 16 residues. In germline, CDR1 is LNHDA, CDR2 SQIVND (reference sequence). J lost 2 bases, V lost 3 bases, and 3 bases had no gene match. Notes on the study in general: Some patients showed high day-60 TCRbeta diversity, which derived from surviving recipient T cells and thymic progenitors. T-cell counts and diversity were attributed mostly to newly produced T cells one year after transplant. Reportedly, alpha-beta T cells present about two months post-transplant originated from several hundred expanded clones of graft origin.

Preparation of the TCRbeta library used unique molecular identifiers. A single record per CDR3 protein comes from TCRdb applying MiXCR to the PCR reads. The sample lists 900,000 or so distinct CDR3 sequences, 15% to 20% seen once, with approximately 4.5% in the top ten. With regard to this clonotype: The antigen is not known.

This clonotype was sampled from a male patient between 5 and 17 years old who had a stem cell transplant for acute lymphoblastic leukemia, so the T cells may come from the graft donor. This chain links TRBV19 with TRBJ2-1; 11 bases line up with TRBD2. Specimen: PBMCs, mostly from graft donor cells, collected 360 days after TCRalphabeta/CD19-depleted stem cell transplant. The CDR3, as DNA: TGTGCCAGTAGTATTGTAGCGGGAGGGACCTACAATGAGCAGTTCTTC. It specifies CASSIVAGGTYNEQFF. The variable domain in full, completed from reference TRBV19 and TRBJ2-1, reads DGGITQSPKYLFRKEGQNVTLSCEQNLNHDAMYWYRQDPGQGLRLIYYSQIVNDFQKGDIAEGYSVSREKKESFPLTVTSAQKNPTAFYLCASSIVAGGTYNEQFFGPGTRLTVL.